The clone carrying this T cell receptor beta chain appeared a single time. Antigen: not known. RNA transcripts yielded amplified TCR beta CDR3 regions. The TCR CDR3 was amplified in a first-round RT-PCR using the HTBI primer set. TCRdb recomputed calls from the multiplex PCR reads with MiXCR, one row per CDR3 protein. The sample lists some 140,000 distinct CDR3 sequences; approximately 24% were seen once. This sample was included in a study of T cells in Graves' hyperthyroidism and ophthalmopathy. V lost 0 bases and J 0 bases, leaving 14 bases between the germline ends. Germline-derived CDR1 and CDR2 are GTSNPN and SVGIG (reference sequence). The CDR3 contains 17 residues. Findings and caveats of the study: Most thyroid clonotypes expanded above 0.001 were also detected in blood.

Lactation, pregnancy, other autoimmune disease or uncontrolled infection excluded patients. The TCR sequence derives from a woman aged 45-65 years with Graves' hyperthyroidism that later progressed to Graves' ophthalmopathy. The V call is TRBV30, the J call TRBJ2-2; D unresolved. Sequenced input: blood. This chain's CDR3 is CAWSVLGRPANTGELFF. In DNA, the CDR3 is TGTGCCTGGAGTGTACTGGGTAGGCCCGCGAACACCGGGGAGCTGTTTTTT.